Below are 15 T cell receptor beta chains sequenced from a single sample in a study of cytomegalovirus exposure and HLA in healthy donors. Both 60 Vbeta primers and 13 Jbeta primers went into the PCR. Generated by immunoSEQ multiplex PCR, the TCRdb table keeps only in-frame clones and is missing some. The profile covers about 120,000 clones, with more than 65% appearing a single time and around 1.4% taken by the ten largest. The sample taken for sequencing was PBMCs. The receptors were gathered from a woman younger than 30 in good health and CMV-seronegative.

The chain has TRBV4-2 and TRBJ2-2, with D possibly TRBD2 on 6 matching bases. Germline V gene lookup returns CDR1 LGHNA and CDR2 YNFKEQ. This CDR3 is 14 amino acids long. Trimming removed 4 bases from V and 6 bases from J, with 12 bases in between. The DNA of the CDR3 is TGTGCCAGCAGCCCAAGCGGGTATGCCGGGGAGCTGTTTTTT. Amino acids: CASSPSGYAGELFF.

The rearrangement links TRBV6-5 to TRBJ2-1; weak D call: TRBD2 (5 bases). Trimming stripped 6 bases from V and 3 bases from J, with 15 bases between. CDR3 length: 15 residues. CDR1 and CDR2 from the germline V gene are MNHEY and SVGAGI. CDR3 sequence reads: CASRVASWVYNEQFF. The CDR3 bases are TGTGCCAGCAGGGTAGCGTCCTGGGTCTACAATGAGCAGTTCTTC.

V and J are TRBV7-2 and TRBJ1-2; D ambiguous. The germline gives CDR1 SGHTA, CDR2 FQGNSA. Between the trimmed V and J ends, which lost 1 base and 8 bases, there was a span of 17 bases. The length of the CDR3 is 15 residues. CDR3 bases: TGTGCCAGCAGCTTAGGGGCAGGTTTGCCTGGGGGCTACACCTTC. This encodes CASSLGAGLPGGYTF.

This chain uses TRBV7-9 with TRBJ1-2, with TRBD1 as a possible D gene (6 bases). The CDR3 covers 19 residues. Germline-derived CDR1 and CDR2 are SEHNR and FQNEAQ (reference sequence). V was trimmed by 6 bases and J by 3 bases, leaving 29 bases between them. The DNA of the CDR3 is TGTGCCAGCAGTTTTAGTGGGGGCGAGTTGCGCGACTTCGACTATGGCTACACCTTC. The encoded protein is CASSFSGGELRDFDYGYTF.

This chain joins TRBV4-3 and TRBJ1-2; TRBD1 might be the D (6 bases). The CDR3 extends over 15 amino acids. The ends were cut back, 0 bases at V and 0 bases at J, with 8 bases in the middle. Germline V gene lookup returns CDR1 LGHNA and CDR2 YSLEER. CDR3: CASSQDAGANYGYTF. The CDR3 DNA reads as TGCGCCAGCAGCCAAGATGCAGGGGCTAACTATGGCTACACCTTC.

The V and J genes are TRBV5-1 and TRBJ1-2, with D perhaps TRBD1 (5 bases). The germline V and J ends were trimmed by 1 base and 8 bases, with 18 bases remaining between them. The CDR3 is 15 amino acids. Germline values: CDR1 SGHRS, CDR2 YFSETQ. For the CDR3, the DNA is TGCGCCAGCAGCTTGTCATGGGGGGTAGGTAACGGCTACACCTTC. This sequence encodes CASSLSWGVGNGYTF.

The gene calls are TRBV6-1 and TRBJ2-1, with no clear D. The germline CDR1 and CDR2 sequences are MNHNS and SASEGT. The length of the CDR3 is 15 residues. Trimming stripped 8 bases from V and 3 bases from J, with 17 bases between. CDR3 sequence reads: CASGQETGYYNEQFF. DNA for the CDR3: TGTGCCAGCGGCCAGGAAACCGGCTACTACAATGAGCAGTTCTTC.

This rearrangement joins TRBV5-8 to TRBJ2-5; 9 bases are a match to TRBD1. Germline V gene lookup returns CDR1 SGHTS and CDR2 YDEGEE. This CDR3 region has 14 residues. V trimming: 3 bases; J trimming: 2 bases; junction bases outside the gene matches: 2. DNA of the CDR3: TGTGCCAGCAGCTCGGGACAGGGACAAGAGACCCAGTACTTC. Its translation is CASSSGQGQETQYF. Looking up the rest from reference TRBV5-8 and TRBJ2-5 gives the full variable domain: EAGVTQSPTHLIKTRGQQATLRCSPISGHTSVYWYQQALGLGLQFLLWYDEGEERNRGNFPPRFSGRQFPNYSSELNVNALELEDSALYLCASSSGQGQETQYFGPGTRLLVL.

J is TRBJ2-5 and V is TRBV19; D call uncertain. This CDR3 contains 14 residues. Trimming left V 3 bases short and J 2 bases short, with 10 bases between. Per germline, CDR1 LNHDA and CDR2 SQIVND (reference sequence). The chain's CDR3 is CASSMRQLQETQYF. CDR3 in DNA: TGTGCCAGTAGTATGAGGCAGCTACAAGAGACCCAGTACTTC.

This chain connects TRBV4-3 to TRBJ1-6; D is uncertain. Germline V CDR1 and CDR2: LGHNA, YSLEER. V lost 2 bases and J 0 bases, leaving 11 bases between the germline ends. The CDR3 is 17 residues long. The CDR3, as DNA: TGCGCCAGCAGCCAAATCCTTAGCGGCTCCTATAATTCACCCCTCCACTTT. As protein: CASSQILSGSYNSPLHF.

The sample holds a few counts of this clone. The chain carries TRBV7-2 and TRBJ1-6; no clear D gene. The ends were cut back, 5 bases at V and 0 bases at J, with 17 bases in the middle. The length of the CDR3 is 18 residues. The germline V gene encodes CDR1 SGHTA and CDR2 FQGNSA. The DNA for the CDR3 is TGTGCCAGCAGCCATAGCAGCGAGGGAATCTCCTATAATTCACCCCTCCACTTT. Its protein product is CASSHSSEGISYNSPLHF.

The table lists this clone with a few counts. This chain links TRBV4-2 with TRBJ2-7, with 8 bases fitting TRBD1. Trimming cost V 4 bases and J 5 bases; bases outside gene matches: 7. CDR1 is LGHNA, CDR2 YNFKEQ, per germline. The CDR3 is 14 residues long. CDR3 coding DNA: TGTGCCAGCAGCCCTACGGACAGGGCCAACGAGCAGTACTTC. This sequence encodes CASSPTDRANEQYF.

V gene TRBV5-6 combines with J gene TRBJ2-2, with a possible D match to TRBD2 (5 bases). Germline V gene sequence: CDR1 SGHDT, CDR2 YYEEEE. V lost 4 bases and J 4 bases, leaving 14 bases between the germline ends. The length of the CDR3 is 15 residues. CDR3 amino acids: CASSGPGIFTGELFF. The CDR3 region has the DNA TGTGCCAGCAGCGGCCCGGGAATCTTCACCGGGGAGCTGTTTTTT.

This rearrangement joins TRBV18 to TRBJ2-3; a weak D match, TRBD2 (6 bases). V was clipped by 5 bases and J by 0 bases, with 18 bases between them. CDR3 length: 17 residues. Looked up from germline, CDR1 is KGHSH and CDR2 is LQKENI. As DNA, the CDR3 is TGTGCCAGCTCAAGTCGGGACTGGATAACTAGCACAGATACGCAGTATTTT. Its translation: CASSSRDWITSTDTQYF.

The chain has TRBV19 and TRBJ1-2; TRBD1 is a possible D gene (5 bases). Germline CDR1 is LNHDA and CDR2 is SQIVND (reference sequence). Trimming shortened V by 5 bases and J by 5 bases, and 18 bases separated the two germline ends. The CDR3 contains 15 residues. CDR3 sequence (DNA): TGTGCCAGTAGTCCGAGCTTGGGGACTCTTTATGGCTACACCTTC. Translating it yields CASSPSLGTLYGYTF.